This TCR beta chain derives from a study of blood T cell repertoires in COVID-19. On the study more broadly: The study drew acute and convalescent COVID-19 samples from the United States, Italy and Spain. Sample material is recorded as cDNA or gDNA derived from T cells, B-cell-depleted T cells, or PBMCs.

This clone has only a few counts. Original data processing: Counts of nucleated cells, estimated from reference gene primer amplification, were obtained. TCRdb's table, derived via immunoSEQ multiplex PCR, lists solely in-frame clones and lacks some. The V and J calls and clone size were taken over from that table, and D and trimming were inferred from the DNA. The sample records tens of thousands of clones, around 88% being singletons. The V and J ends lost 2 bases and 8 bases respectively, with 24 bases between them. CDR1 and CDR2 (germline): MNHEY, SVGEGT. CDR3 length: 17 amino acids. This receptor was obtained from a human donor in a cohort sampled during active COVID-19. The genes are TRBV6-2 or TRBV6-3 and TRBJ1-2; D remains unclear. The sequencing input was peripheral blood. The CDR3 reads CASSYLGVSGLLLGYTF. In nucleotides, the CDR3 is TGTGCCAGCAGTTACCTCGGGGTCAGCGGGTTGTTACTCGGCTACACCTTC.